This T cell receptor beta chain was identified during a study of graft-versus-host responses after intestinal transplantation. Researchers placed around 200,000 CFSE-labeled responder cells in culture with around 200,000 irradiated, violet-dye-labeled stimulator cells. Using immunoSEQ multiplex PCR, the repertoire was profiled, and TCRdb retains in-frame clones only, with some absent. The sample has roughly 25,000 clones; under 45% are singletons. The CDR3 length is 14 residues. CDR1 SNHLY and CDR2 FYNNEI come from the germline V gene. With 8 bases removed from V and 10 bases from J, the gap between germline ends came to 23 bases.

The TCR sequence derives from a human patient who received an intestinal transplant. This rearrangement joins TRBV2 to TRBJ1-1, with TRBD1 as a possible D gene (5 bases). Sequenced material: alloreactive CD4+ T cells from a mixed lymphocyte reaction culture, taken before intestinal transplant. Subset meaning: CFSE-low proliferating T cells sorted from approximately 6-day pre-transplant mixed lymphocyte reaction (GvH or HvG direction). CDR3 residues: CASARGVGLRGAFF. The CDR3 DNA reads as TGTGCCAGCGCGCGGGGAGTGGGGCTGAGGGGAGCTTTCTTT. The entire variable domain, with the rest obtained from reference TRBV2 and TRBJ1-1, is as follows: EPEVTQTPSHQVTQMGQEVILRCVPISNHLYFYWYRQILGQKVEFLVSFYNNEISEKSEIFDDQFSVERPDGSNFTLKIRSTKLEDSAMYFCASARGVGLRGAFFGQGTRLTVV.